This passage covers 9 T cell receptor beta chains from one sample sequenced in a study of T cells after yellow fever vaccination (dated 2019 in TCRdb). The treatment or condition label of this sample denotes: live attenuated yellow fever vaccine strain. The library came from 5' RACE. Sequencing relied on an Illumina NovaSeq 6000. In TCRdb, the public reads were trimmed at Q25 with fastp and aligned with MiXCR, with productive beta chains retained. Merged by CDR3 protein, the rows form single entries marked with the most common genes and DNA. The sample records some 350,000 distinct CDR3 sequences, approximately 3.9% of which are singletons. The leading ten clones occupy 20% to 25% of the sample. Source: PBMCs, taken 5 days after the yellow fever booster vaccination. The source is a man between 18 and 35 years old who received the YFV17D yellow fever vaccine.

This clonotype showed up many times. The J gene is TRBJ2-7, the V gene TRBV25-1, with 8 bases fitting TRBD2. Trimming cost V 6 bases and J 5 bases; bases outside gene matches: 9. The CDR3 covers 14 residues. CDR1 and CDR2 from the germline V gene are MGHDK and SYGVNS. CDR3: CASRPLGLANEQYV. CDR3 nucleotide sequence: TGTGCCAGCAGGCCGCTAGGACTAGCTAACGAGCAGTACGTC.

The J gene is TRBJ1-1, the V gene TRBV7-6; 8 positions match TRBD1. There are 14 residues in the CDR3. Unmatched junction bases numbered 4, after V lost 1 base and J lost 6 bases. Germline CDR1 SGHVS, CDR2 FNYEAQ. The CDR3 region has the DNA TGTGCCAGCAGCTTAGTGGAGACAGGGGCTGAAGCTTTCTTT. It encodes CASSLVETGAEAFF. The complete variable domain, with remaining parts taken from reference TRBV7-6 and TRBJ1-1, reads GAGVSQSPRYKVTKRGQDVALRCDPISGHVSLYWYRQALGQGPEFLTYFNYEAQQDKSGLPNDRFSAERPEGSISTLTIQRTEQRDSAMYRCASSLVETGAEAFFGQGTRLTVV.

Many counts were recorded for this clonotype. The chain uses TRBV20-1 and TRBJ2-1; unclear D gene. Looked up from germline, CDR1 is DFQATT and CDR2 is SNEGSKA (reference sequence). The CDR3 length is 11 residues. The V end lost 6 bases, the J end lost 9 bases, and 12 bases lay between the germline ends. CDR3 sequence: CSATRRSEQFF. CDR3 sequence (DNA): TGCAGTGCGACCCGACGGAGTGAGCAGTTCTTC.

The V gene is TRBV4-3, the J gene TRBJ2-3; possible D gene TRBD1, 6 bases. CDR1 is LGHNA, CDR2 YSLEER, per germline. With 3 bases removed from V and 2 bases from J, the gap between germline ends came to 15 bases. The CDR3 extends over 16 amino acids. The CDR3 region is CASSHRQASPTDTQYF. The CDR3 nucleotides read TGCGCCAGCAGCCACCGACAGGCTAGTCCCACAGATACGCAGTATTTT.

The chain has TRBV28 and TRBJ1-1; D remains unclear. The CDR3 extends over 15 amino acids. Germline V gene lookup returns CDR1 MDHEN and CDR2 SYDVKM. V dropped 4 bases and J dropped 0 bases, with 12 bases sitting between them. The CDR3 coding sequence is TGTGCCAGCAGTTCCTACCTCGACATGAACACTGAAGCTTTCTTT. Translated, it gives CASSSYLDMNTEAFF. Based on the CDR3 plus reference TRBV28 and TRBJ1-1, the full variable domain is DVKVTQSSRYLVKRTGEKVFLECVQDMDHENMFWYRQDPGLGLRLIYFSYDVKMKEKGDIPEGYSVSREKKERFSLILESASTNQTSMYLCASSSYLDMNTEAFFGQGTRLTVV.

The chain links TRBV2 to TRBJ1-1, with unresolved D. This CDR3 is 11 amino acids long. Germline V lookup: CDR1 SNHLY, CDR2 FYNNEI. The V end lost 4 bases, the J end lost 7 bases, and 7 bases lay between the germline ends. DNA of the CDR3: TGTGCCAGCAGTGGTCGACTTGAAGCTTTCTTT. Its protein is CASSGRLEAFF. Filled out from reference TRBV2 and TRBJ1-1, the complete variable domain reads EPEVTQTPSHQVTQMGQEVILRCVPISNHLYFYWYRQILGQKVEFLVSFYNNEISEKSEIFDDQFSVERPDGSNFTLKIRSTKLEDSAMYFCASSGRLEAFFGQGTRLTVV.

The chain couples TRBV4-3 to TRBJ2-6; D may correspond to TRBD1 or TRBD2 (5 bases each). The V end was cut by 1 base, the J end by 0 bases, with 13 bases between. In germline, CDR1 is LGHNA, CDR2 YSLEER. There are 18 residues in the CDR3. The CDR3 sequence is CASSQAPGTPSGANVLTF. The CDR3 nucleotides read TGCGCCAGCAGCCAAGCCCCAGGGACCCCCTCTGGGGCCAACGTCCTGACTTTC.

This clonotype has ten or more counts. V gene TRBV7-2 combines with J gene TRBJ2-1; 8 bases are a match to TRBD1. V trimming: 3 bases; J trimming: 6 bases; junction bases outside the gene matches: 7. Germline V gene lookup returns CDR1 SGHTA and CDR2 FQGNSA. The CDR3 extends over 15 amino acids. The CDR3 is CASSFRDRTRNEQFF. In DNA form, the CDR3 reads TGTGCCAGCAGCTTCCGGGACAGGACTCGCAATGAGCAGTTCTTC.

Ten or more counts support this clonotype. The chain is built from TRBV5-1 and TRBJ1-3; D gene uncertain. The CDR3 length is 17 residues. Trimming took off 2 bases at V and 0 bases at J, with 15 bases between the two ends. CDR1 and CDR2 (germline): SGHRS, YFSETQ. The CDR3 protein is CASSLSQVFSSGNTIYF. The CDR3 nucleotides are TGCGCCAGCAGCTTATCCCAGGTCTTTTCCTCTGGAAACACCATATATTTT.